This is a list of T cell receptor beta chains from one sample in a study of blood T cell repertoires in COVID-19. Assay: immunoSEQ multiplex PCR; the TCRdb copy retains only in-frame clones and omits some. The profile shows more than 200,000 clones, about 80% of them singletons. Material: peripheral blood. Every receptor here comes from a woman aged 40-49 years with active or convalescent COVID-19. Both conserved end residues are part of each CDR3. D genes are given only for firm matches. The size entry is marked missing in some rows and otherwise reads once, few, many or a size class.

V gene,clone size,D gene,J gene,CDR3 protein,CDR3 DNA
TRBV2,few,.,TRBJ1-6,CASSESGRGGSPLHF,TGTGCCAGCAGTGAGTCGGGGAGGGGAGGGTCACCCCTCCACTTT
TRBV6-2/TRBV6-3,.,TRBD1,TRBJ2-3,CASSTTGERTDTQYF,TGTGCCAGCAGTACCACAGGGGAGCGAACAGATACGCAGTATTTT
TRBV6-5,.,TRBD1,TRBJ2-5,CASTRDSLNQETQYF,TGTGCCAGCACCCGGGACAGCCTTAACCAAGAGACCCAGTACTTC
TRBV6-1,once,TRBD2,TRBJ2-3,CASSEATSGPDTQYF,TGTGCCAGCAGTGAAGCGACTAGCGGGCCAGATACGCAGTATTTT
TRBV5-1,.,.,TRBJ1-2,CASSSDPARYGYTF,TGCGCCAGCAGTTCAGACCCCGCTAGATATGGCTACACCTTC
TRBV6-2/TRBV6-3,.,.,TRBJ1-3,CASSLWETGNTIYF,TGTGCCAGCAGTCTCTGGGAGACTGGAAACACCATATATTTT
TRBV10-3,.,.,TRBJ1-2,CAISLLAYDYTF,TGTGCCATAAGCCTCCTAGCTTATGACTACACCTTC
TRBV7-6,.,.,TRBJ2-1,CASSLVSGVFNEQFF,TGTGCCAGCAGCTTAGTGTCAGGGGTCTTCAATGAGCAGTTCTTC
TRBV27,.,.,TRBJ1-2,CASSYGYGYTF,TGTGCCAGCAGCTACGGCTATGGCTACACCTTC
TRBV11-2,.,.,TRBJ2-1,CASSLVSGGLQFF,TGTGCCAGCAGCTTAGTCTCCGGGGGGCTCCAGTTCTTC
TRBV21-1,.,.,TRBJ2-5,CASSKSETETQYF,TGTGCCAGCAGCAAATCAGAAACGGAGACCCAGTACTTC
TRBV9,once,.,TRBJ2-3,CASSASISGASTDTQYF,TGTGCCAGCAGCGCGAGTATCAGCGGTGCTAGCACAGATACGCAGTATTTT
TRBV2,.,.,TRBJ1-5,CASSGGVNQPQHF,TGTGCCAGCAGTGGCGGGGTTAATCAGCCCCAGCATTTT
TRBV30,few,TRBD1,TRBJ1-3,CAWSLRTGEWDQSGNTIYF,TGTGCCTGGAGCCTAAGGACAGGGGAGTGGGACCAATCTGGAAACACCATATATTTT
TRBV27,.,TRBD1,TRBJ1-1,CASSFMGQGRTEAFF,TGTGCCAGCAGTTTCATGGGACAGGGAAGAACTGAAGCTTTCTTT
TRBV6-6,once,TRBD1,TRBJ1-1,CASSLPTGDPEAFF,TGTGCCAGCAGTCTACCGACAGGGGACCCTGAAGCTTTCTTT
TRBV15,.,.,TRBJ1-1,CATRSGGNTEAFF,TGTGCCACCAGGTCGGGGGGGAACACTGAAGCTTTCTTT
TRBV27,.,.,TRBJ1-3,CASSLRRGLGNTIYF,TGTGCCAGCAGTTTGAGGAGGGGTCTAGGAAACACCATATATTTT
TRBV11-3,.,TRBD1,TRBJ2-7,CASSLWTGGVYEQYF,TGTGCCAGCAGCCTTTGGACAGGGGGAGTGTACGAGCAGTACTTC
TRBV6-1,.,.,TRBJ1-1,CASSERRQTNTEAFF,TGTGCCAGCAGTGAAAGAAGACAGACGAACACTGAAGCTTTCTTT
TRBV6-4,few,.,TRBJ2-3,CASSEQGARADTQYF,TGTGCCAGCAGTGAACAGGGAGCTCGGGCAGATACGCAGTATTTT
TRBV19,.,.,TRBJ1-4,CASSVNRWTNEKLFF,TGTGCCAGTAGTGTAAACAGGTGGACTAATGAAAAACTGTTTTTT
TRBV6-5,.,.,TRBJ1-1,CASSYSATSNTEAFF,TGTGCCAGCAGTTACTCAGCTACCTCGAACACTGAAGCTTTCTTT
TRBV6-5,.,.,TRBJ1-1,CASSYSKGTEAFF,TGTGCCAGCAGTTACTCGAAGGGGACTGAAGCTTTCTTT
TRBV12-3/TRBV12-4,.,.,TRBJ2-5,CASSLSPGKTQYF,TGTGCCAGCAGTTTAAGTCCGGGGAAGACCCAGTACTTC
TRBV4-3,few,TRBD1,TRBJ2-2,CASSLWDRESGELFF,TGCGCCAGCAGCCTCTGGGACAGGGAATCCGGGGAGCTGTTTTTT
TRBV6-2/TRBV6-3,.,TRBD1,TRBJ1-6,CASSSDRVSPLHF,TGTGCCAGCAGTTCTGACAGGGTTTCACCCCTCCACTTT
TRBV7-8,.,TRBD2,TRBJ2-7,CASSLETSGGTYEQYF,TGTGCCAGCAGCTTAGAGACCAGCGGGGGGACCTACGAGCAGTACTTC
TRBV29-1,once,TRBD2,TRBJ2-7,CSVESPSGSYEQYF,TGCAGCGTTGAATCTCCTAGCGGCTCCTACGAGCAGTACTTC
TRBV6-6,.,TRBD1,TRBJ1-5,CASTLGQGRQPQHF,TGTGCCAGCACCCTAGGACAGGGAAGACAGCCCCAGCATTTT
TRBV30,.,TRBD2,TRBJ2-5,CAWSVQREVAGLQETQYF,TGTGCCTGGAGTGTACAGCGAGAGGTAGCGGGGCTACAAGAGACCCAGTACTTC
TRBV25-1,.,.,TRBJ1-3,CASSEYEQRDTIYF,TGTGCCAGCAGTGAATACGAACAACGGGACACCATATATTTT
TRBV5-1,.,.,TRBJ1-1,CASRQGPDREAFF,TGCGCCAGCAGACAGGGTCCCGACAGGGAAGCTTTCTTT
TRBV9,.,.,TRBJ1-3,CASSLMPGRGITGNTIYF,TGTGCCAGCAGCCTCATGCCGGGTCGGGGTATCACTGGAAACACCATATATTTT
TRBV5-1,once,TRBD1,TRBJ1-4,CASSLVGQREKLFF,TGCGCCAGCAGTTTGGTGGGACAGAGGGAAAAACTGTTTTTT
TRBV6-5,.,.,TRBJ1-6,CASSYMAGANSPLHF,TGTGCCAGCAGTTACATGGCGGGTGCAAATTCACCCCTCCACTTT
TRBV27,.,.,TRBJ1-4,CASRPPDSNEKLFF,TGTGCCAGCAGACCCCCGGACAGTAATGAAAAACTGTTTTTT
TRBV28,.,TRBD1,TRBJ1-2,CASSLFRGQDGYTF,TGTGCCAGCAGTTTATTCAGGGGGCAGGATGGCTACACCTTC
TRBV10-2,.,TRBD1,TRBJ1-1,CASSEGTGVTEAFF,TGCGCCAGCAGCGAAGGGACAGGGGTCACTGAAGCTTTCTTT
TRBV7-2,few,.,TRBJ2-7,CASSLGGLNYEQYF,TGTGCCAGCAGCTTGGGGGGACTTAACTACGAGCAGTACTTC
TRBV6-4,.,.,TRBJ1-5,CASRFLGSAPAF,TGTGCCAGCAGATTCCTAGGATCAGCCCCAGCATTT
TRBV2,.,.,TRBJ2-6,CASSESGAGANVLTF,TGTGCCAGCAGTGAGTCAGGGGCTGGGGCCAACGTCCTGACTTTC